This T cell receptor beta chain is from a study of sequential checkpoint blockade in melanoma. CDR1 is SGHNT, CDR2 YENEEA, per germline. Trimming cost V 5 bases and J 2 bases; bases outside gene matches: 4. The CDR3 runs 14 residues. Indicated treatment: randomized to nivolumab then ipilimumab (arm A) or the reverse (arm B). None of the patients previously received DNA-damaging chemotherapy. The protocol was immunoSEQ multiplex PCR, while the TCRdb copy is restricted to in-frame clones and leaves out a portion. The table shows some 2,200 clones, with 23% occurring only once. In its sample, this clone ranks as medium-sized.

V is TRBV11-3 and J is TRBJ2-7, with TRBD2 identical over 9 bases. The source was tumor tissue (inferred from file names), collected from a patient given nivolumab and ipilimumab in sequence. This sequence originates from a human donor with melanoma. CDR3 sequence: CASSPGTSTYEQYF. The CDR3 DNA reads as TGTGCCAGCAGCCCCGGGACTAGCACCTACGAGCAGTACTTC. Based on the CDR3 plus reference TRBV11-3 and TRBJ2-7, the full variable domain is EAGVVQSPRYKIIEKKQPVAFWCNPISGHNTLYWYLQNLGQGPELLIRYENEEAVDDSQLPKDRFSAERLKGVDSTLKIQPAELGDSAVYLCASSPGTSTYEQYFGPGTRLTVT.